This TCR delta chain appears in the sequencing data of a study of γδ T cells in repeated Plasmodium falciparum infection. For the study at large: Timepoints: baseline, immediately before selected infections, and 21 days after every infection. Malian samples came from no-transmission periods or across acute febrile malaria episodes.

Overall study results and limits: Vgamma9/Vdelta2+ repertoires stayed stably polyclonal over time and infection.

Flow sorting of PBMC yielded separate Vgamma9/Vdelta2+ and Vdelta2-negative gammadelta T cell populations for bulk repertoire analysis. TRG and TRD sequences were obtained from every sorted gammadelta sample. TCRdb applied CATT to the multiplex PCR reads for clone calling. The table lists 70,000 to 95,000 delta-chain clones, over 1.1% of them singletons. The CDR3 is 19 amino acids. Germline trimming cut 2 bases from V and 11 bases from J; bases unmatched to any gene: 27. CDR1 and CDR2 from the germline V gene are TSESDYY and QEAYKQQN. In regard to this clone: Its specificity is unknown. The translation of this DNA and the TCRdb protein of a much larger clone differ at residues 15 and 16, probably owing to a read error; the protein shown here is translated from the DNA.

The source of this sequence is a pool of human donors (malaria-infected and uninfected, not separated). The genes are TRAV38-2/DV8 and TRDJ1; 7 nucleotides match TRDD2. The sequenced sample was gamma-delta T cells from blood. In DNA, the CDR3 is TGTGCTTATAGGAGTGGCGATGAAACGGGTTCCTACGTGGGAGAGGAGCTCATCTTT. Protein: CAYRSGDETGSYVGEELIF.